The 19 T cell receptor beta chains in this list originate from one sample, sequenced in a study of spatial heterogeneity in lung cancer (dated by TCRdb to the late 2010s). The meaning of the sample's time point label: sample taken at primary tumor resection. The method behind the library was 5' RACE. The reads were generated on a NextSeq 500. TCRdb passed the public sequencing reads through fastp at Q25 and MiXCR, retaining productive beta sequences. Every distinct CDR3 protein forms one entry, paired with its most common genes and DNA. For this sample there are under 7,000 distinct CDR3 sequences; roughly an eighth appear just once. More than 15% of the sample lies in the top ten. Sequencing was performed on lung tissue, taken at surgery. The receptors originated from a human donor with early-stage non-small cell lung cancer.

Comment on this clonotype: This beta chain is off target for a library built for alpha chains, so its abundance means little. This chain connects TRBV10-2 to TRBJ2-4; D gene uncertain. The CDR3 is made up of 11 amino acids. V was trimmed by 4 bases and J by 7 bases, leaving 5 bases between them. Germline assignment: CDR1 WSHSY and CDR2 SAAADI. The CDR3 is CASSVGNIQYF. Written as DNA, the CDR3 is TGCGCCAGCAGTGTGGGGAACATTCAGTACTTC.

As to this clonotype: Because this beta chain is a stray read in a library intended to capture alpha chains, its abundance should not be given much weight. The rearrangement joins TRBV6-4 to TRBJ2-1; perhaps TRBD1 as D (7 bases). Trimming pared 3 bases from V and 8 bases from J, leaving 17 bases between. The length of the CDR3 is 15 residues. CDR1 and CDR2 from the germline V gene are MRHNA and SNTAGT. The CDR3 bases are TGTGCCAGCAGTGAAGGAGGGGGCGCAATCTATGAGCAGTTCTTC. This sequence encodes CASSEGGGAIYEQFF.

This clonotype showed up many times. This beta chain lies outside the target of a library built for alpha chains; its clone size means little. V usage is TRBV5-1 and J usage is TRBJ2-2; D is unresolved. The V gene's germline CDR1 is SGHRS and CDR2 YFSETQ. The CDR3 loop spans 16 amino acids. The V and J ends lost 0 bases and 9 bases respectively, with 18 bases between them. Written as DNA, the CDR3 is TGCGCCAGCAGCTTGGATGCAGCCCTTAAGGCGCGGGAGCTGTTTTTT. It encodes CASSLDAALKARELFF.

This clonotype is termed medium-sized. The library was built for alpha chains, so this beta chain is an off-target read and its size means little. The chain combines TRBV7-6 with TRBJ1-1, with D possibly TRBD1 on 5 matching bases. There are 16 residues in the CDR3. With 0 bases removed from V and 0 bases from J, the gap between germline ends came to 11 bases. Germline V CDR1 and CDR2: SGHVS, FNYEAQ. CDR3 nucleotide sequence: TGTGCCAGCAGCTTAGCCCCCCAGGGTGTGAACACTGAAGCTTTCTTT. Translating gives CASSLAPQGVNTEAFF.

As to this clonotype: In a library made to pick up alpha chains, this beta chain is a stray read with a size that means little. The chain is built from TRBV20-1 and TRBJ1-1; 7 nucleotides align to TRBD1. The germline CDR1 and CDR2 sequences are DFQATT and SNEGSKA (reference sequence). This CDR3 has 10 amino acids. Losses at the gene ends were 6 bases for V and 8 bases for J; bases not matched to a gene: 3. CDR3 DNA: TGCAGTGCACGGGACAGCGAAGCTTTCTTT. Translation: CSARDSEAFF.

This clonotype has at least ten counts. A library prepared for alpha chains yielded this beta chain as an off-target read; its size is of little meaning. The V and J genes are TRBV6-4 and TRBJ1-4, with D possibly matching TRBD1 (5 bases). Looked up from germline, CDR1 is MRHNA and CDR2 is SNTAGT. V was cut by 0 bases and J by 4 bases, with 21 bases left in between. CDR3 size: 19 residues. CDR3 bases: TGTGCCAGCAGTGACTCGATCCCATGGCAGGGCGACAATAATGAAAAACTGTTTTTT. It translates to CASSDSIPWQGDNNEKLFF.

In its sample, this clonotype was seen many times. Because this beta chain is a stray read in a library intended to capture alpha chains, its abundance should not be given much weight. This chain uses TRBV12-3 or TRBV12-4 with TRBJ1-2; D unresolved. The CDR3 spans 12 residues. V lost 3 bases and J lost 2, with 4 bases in between. In DNA form, the CDR3 reads TGTGCCAGCAGTTTGAAGAACTATGGCTACACCTTC. Residues: CASSLKNYGYTF.

This clonotype has ten or more counts. Because this beta chain is a stray read in a library intended to capture alpha chains, its abundance should not be given much weight. The chain joins TRBV4-1 to TRBJ2-5, with 15 nucleotides matching TRBD2. The J segment lost 5 bases and the V segment lost 4 bases, leaving 5 bases of the junction unmatched. The CDR3 runs 16 residues. Germline lookup yields CDR1 MGHRA and CDR2 YSYEKL. Written as DNA, the CDR3 is TGCGCCAGCAGCCCGGGACTAGCGGGAGGTTTGGAGACCCAGTACTTC. Translating gives CASSPGLAGGLETQYF.

This clonotype was detected many times. This beta chain turned up in a library designed for alpha chains; as an off-target read, its abundance says little. The genes are TRBV27 and TRBJ1-1; D is uncertain. Looked up from germline, CDR1 is MNHEY and CDR2 is SMNVEV (reference sequence). V gave up 4 bases and J gave up 1 base, with 13 bases separating them. The CDR3 totals 15 residues. The CDR3 sequence: CASSSGRYANTEAFF. The CDR3 DNA reads as TGTGCCAGCAGTTCTGGACGCTACGCGAACACTGAAGCTTTCTTT.

Ten or more counts support this clonotype. This beta chain is off target for a library built for alpha chains, so its abundance means little. V usage is TRBV28 and J usage is TRBJ1-6; 11 bases agree with TRBD1. J lost 6 bases, V lost 5 bases, and 9 bases had no gene match. Germline loops: CDR1 MDHEN, CDR2 SYDVKM. This CDR3 has 17 amino acids. The CDR3 DNA reads TGTGCCAGCAGTATAGGACAGGGGGCGCTAAGTAATTCACCCCTCCACTTT. Amino acid sequence: CASSIGQGALSNSPLHF.

By frequency in the sample, this clonotype is medium-sized (0.01 to 0.1%). This beta chain is off target for a library built for alpha chains, so its abundance means little. CDR3 protein: CASSLGIRESPRTDTQYF. As DNA, the CDR3 is TGTGCCAGCAGCTTAGGTATCAGGGAGAGTCCCCGCACAGATACGCAGTATTTT. The chain joins TRBV13 to TRBJ2-3; the D gene could be TRBD1 or TRBD2 (5 bases each). The V end lost 0 bases, the J end lost 1 base, and 17 bases lay between the germline ends. Germline V gene sequence: CDR1 PRHDT, CDR2 FYEKMQ (reference sequence). The CDR3 has 18 residues.

In this sample, this clonotype is medium-sized. This beta chain is off target for a library built for alpha chains, so its abundance means little. The chain employs TRBV29-1 and TRBJ2-5; TRBD2 matches 10 bases. Per germline, CDR1 SQVTM and CDR2 ANQGSEA. This CDR3 is built from 15 residues. V dropped 4 bases and J dropped 4; count of bases not matched to a gene: 9. The CDR3 sequence: CSVAFSSGSSETQYF. CDR3 in DNA: TGCAGCGTTGCTTTCTCTAGCGGGAGCTCAGAGACCCAGTACTTC.

This clonotype was counted a few times. The library was designed around alpha chains, so this beta chain is a stray read whose abundance carries little weight. The genes are TRBV23-1 and TRBJ2-3, with TRBD2 as a possible D gene (6 bases). TRBV23-1 is noted as an ORF with a role that remains uncertain. This CDR3 comprises 15 residues. Between the trimmed V and J ends, which lost 2 bases and 5 bases, there was a span of 14 bases. The CDR3 bases are TGCGCCAGCAGTCAAAACGGGGGAGTGGGAGATACGCAGTATTTT. Translating it yields CASSQNGGVGDTQYF.

This clonotype was picked up many times. This beta chain is an off-target read within a library intended for alpha chains, so its frequency means little. This sequence joins TRBV4-1 and TRBJ2-2; no firm D call. Germline CDR1 MGHRA, CDR2 YSYEKL. V was cut by 0 bases and J by 0 bases, with 5 bases left in between. This CDR3 is 15 amino acids long. The CDR3 DNA follows: TGCGCCAGCAGCCAAGATTGGGCGAACACCGGGGAGCTGTTTTTT. Translated: CASSQDWANTGELFF.

Comment on this clonotype: A library made for alpha chains picked up this beta chain off target, so its size means little. This chain connects TRBV7-2 to TRBJ2-1; 8 bases line up with TRBD1. The V gene's germline CDR1 is SGHTA and CDR2 FQGNSA. The CDR3 is 14 amino acids. V lost 5 bases and J lost 9; bases outside the gene matches: 9. CDR3 DNA: TGTGCCAGCAGCCCCCGGACAGGGCGATTTGAGCAGTTCTTC. It encodes CASSPRTGRFEQFF.

Judged by abundance, this clonotype is medium-sized (0.01 to 0.1%). Because the library targeted alpha chains, this beta chain is an off-target read whose size means little. The V gene is TRBV6-1, the J gene TRBJ2-7; D not resolved. Germline CDR1 and CDR2: MNHNS and SASEGT. CDR3 length equals 15 residues. The V end was cut by 3 bases, the J end by 0 bases, with 12 bases between. The CDR3 sequence is CASSDWLAASYEQYF. The CDR3 DNA is TGTGCCAGCAGTGACTGGCTTGCGGCCTCCTACGAGCAGTACTTC.

By frequency in the sample, this clonotype is medium-sized (0.01 to 0.1%). This beta chain came through as a stray read in a library set up for alpha chains, and its size says little. The chain combines TRBV18 with TRBJ2-3, with 7 nucleotides matching TRBD2. V lost 6 bases and J lost 0; bases outside the gene matches: 3. Looked up from germline, CDR1 is KGHSH and CDR2 is LQKENI. The CDR3 has 14 amino acids. CDR3 nucleotides: TGTGCCAGCTCCTATAGCGGGAGCACAGATACGCAGTATTTT. Its translation is CASSYSGSTDTQYF.

This clonotype has a count of ten or more. A library made for alpha chains picked up this beta chain off target, so its size means little. The chain has TRBV5-1 and TRBJ2-7; D is ambiguous. Germline V gene data show CDR1 as SGHRS and CDR2 as YFSETQ. Trimming removed 0 bases at V and 2 bases at J, with 3 bases between. The length of the CDR3 is 12 residues. As DNA, the CDR3 is TGCGCCAGCAGCTTGGTCCCCTACGAGCAGTACTTC. The encoded protein is CASSLVPYEQYF.

This clonotype is termed medium-sized. This beta chain appears as a stray read in a library generated for alpha chains; its size is not informative. CDR3 in amino acids: CSVPRGAGEETQYF. For the CDR3, the DNA is TGCAGCGTTCCCAGAGGGGCGGGAGAAGAGACCCAGTACTTC. V usage is TRBV29-1 and J usage is TRBJ2-5, with 7 bases identical to TRBD2. Germline V lookup: CDR1 SQVTM, CDR2 ANQGSEA. The ends lost 5 bases at V and 3 bases at J; junction bases unmatched: 9. This CDR3 is 14 amino acids long.